This TCR beta chain was identified in a study of T cells after yellow fever vaccination. Study-wide points: Only a small proportion of the clonotypes turned up in both the CD4 and the CD8 compartments, likely arising from convergent recombination. The booster saw the reappearance of most primary-vaccination clones (approximately 97% CD4, 80% to 90% CD8).

Template-switching 5'RACE yielded the TCR cDNA; a universal primer site and UMIs were added in the process. TCRdb re-called the 5' RACE reads through MiXCR, storing one row per CDR3 protein. This table holds hundreds of thousands of distinct CDR3 sequences, 12% found once. Germline V gene lookup returns CDR1 SGHVS and CDR2 FQNEAQ. V gave up 1 base and J gave up 9 bases; unmatched junction bases: 20. The CDR3 totals 19 residues. A few counts support this clonotype. The antigen is undetermined. The sample here was PBMCs, taken on the day of the yellow fever booster vaccination. The source of this sequence is a man between 25 and 39 years old who received the YFV17D yellow fever vaccine. The gene calls are TRBV7-8 and TRBJ2-1; the match to TRBD2 covers 8 bases. The CDR3 reads CASSLVSGTSSTPRGEQFF. As DNA, the CDR3 is TGTGCCAGCAGCTTAGTTAGCGGGACTTCGAGTACTCCGAGGGGTGAGCAGTTCTTC.